This TCR beta chain was documented in a study of blood T cell repertoires in COVID-19. Looking at the study overall: Samples representing acute and convalescent COVID-19 were sourced from the United States, Italy and Spain.

Clones were read by immunoSEQ multiplex PCR, and TCRdb kept only the in-frame ones, dropping some. The sample shows tens of thousands of clones, about 84% of them seen only once. This clone was detected once. This TCR was sampled from a man between 70 and 80 years old with COVID-19, enrolled during active disease. Sequenced: peripheral blood.

In DNA, the CDR3 is TGTGCCAGCAGTGATGGGGGCCTCTCCCAGCATTTT. Protein: CASSDGGLSQHF. The V gene is TRBV2, the J gene TRBJ1-5, with D perhaps TRBD1 (6 bases). The germline CDR1 and CDR2 sequences are SNHLY and FYNNEI. Between the trimmed V and J ends, which lost 3 bases and 11 bases, there was a span of 11 bases. This CDR3 contains 12 residues.